This T cell receptor (beta chain) derives from a study of T cell changes during pregnancy in multiple sclerosis (dated by TCRdb to between 2019 and 2020). The study in broad terms: The study looked at changes in the T cell repertoire across pregnancy in women with multiple sclerosis.

The protocol used for the library was the immunoSEQ multiplex PCR assay. The table comes from immuneACCESS by way of TCRdb, which keeps in-frame sequences with V and J called. Part of the clones is missing from these tables; in studies checked, under half for an unresolved V gene and the rest for unknown reasons. Across this sample there are more than 55,000 clones, with around nine tenths seen only once. The ten largest clonotypes hold roughly 1.2% of the sample. V and J are truncated by 2 bases and 3 bases respectively, leaving an intervening sequence of 8 bases. From cysteine to phenylalanine, the CDR3 is 14 amino acids long. Only the CDR3 part of the read is kept: 42 bases, read in frame from the first base. For CDR1 and CDR2, the germline V gene lists SNHLY and FYNNEI. Regarding this clone: The antigen it recognizes is unknown. The input lacks base qualities; no much larger clone sits a single base away.

The sample here was peripheral blood, taken in the third trimester of pregnancy. Here the chain combines TRBV2 and TRBJ1-5, with TRBD1 perhaps the D gene, on 6 matching bases. This sequence was found in a female donor with multiple sclerosis, enrolled in a pregnancy study. Read as DNA, the sequence is TGTGCCAGCAGTGAAAACAGGGACAATCAGCCCCAGCATTTT. This is translated as CASSENRDNQPQHF.